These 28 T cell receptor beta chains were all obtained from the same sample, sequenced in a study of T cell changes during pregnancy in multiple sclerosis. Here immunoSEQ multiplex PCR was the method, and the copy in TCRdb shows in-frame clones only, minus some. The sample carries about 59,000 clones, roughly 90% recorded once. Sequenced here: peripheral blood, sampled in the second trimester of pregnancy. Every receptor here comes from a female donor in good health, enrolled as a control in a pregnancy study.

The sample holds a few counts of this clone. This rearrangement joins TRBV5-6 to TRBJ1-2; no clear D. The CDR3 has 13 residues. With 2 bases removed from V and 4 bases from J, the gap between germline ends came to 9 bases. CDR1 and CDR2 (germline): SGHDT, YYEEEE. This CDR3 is CASSLWPPYGYTF. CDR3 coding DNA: TGTGCCAGCAGCTTATGGCCCCCCTATGGCTACACCTTC.

CDR3: CASSPTGTNTDTQYF. The DNA of the CDR3 is TGCGCCAGCAGCCCGACCGGGACAAACACAGATACGCAGTATTTT. The chain has TRBV5-1 and TRBJ2-3; weak D call: TRBD1 (6 bases). This CDR3 has 15 amino acids. Trimming shortened V by 4 bases and J by 2 bases, and 14 bases separated the two germline ends. Germline V gives CDR1 SGHRS, CDR2 YFSETQ.

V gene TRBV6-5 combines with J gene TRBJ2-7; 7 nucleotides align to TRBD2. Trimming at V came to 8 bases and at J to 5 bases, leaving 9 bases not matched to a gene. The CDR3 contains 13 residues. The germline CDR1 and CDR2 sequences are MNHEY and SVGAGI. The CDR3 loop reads CASRFTSDDEQYF. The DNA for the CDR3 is TGTGCCAGCCGATTCACTAGCGATGACGAGCAGTACTTC.

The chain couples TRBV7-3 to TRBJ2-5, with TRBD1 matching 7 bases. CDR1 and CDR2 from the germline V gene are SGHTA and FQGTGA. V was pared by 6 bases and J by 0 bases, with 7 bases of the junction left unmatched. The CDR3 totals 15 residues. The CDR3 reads CASSPTTGNQETQYF. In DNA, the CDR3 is TGTGCCAGCAGTCCGACGACAGGGAACCAAGAGACCCAGTACTTC.

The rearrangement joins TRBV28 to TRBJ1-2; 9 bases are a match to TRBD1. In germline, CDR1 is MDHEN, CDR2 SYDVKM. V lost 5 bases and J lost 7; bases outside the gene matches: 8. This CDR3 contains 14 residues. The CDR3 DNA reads TGTGCCAGCAGTCATCGGACAGGGGACGGTGGCTACACCTTC. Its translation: CASSHRTGDGGYTF.

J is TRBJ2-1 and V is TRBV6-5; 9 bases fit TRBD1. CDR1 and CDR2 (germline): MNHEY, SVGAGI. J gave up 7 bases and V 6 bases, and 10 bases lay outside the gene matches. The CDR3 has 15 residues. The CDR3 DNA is TGTGCCAGCAGGGACCGGGACAGGGCGGGGAATGAGCAGTTCTTC. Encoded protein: CASRDRDRAGNEQFF.

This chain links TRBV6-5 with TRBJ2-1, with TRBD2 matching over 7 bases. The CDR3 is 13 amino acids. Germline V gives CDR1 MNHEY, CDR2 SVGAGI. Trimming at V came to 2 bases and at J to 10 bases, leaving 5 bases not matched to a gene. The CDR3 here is CASSYTFGGEQFF. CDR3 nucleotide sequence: TGTGCCAGCAGTTACACCTTCGGGGGGGAGCAGTTCTTC.

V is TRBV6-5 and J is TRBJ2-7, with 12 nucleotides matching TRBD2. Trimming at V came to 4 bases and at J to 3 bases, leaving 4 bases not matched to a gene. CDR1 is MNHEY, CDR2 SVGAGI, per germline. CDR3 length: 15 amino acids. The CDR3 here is CASSSLAGGIYEQYF. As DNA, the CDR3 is TGTGCCAGCAGTTCCCTAGCGGGAGGGATCTACGAGCAGTACTTC.

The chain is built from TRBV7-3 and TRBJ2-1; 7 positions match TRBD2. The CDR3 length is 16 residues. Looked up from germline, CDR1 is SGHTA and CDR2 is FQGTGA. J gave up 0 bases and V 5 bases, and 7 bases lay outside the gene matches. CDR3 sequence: CASSMTSQSSYNEQFF. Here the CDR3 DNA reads TGTGCCAGCAGCATGACTAGCCAGAGCTCCTACAATGAGCAGTTCTTC.

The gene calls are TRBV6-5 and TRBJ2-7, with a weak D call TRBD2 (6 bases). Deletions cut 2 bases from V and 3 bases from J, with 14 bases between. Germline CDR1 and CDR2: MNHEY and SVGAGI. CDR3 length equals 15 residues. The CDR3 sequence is CASSYLASGFYEQYF. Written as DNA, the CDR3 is TGTGCCAGCAGTTACCTAGCAAGCGGGTTCTACGAGCAGTACTTC.

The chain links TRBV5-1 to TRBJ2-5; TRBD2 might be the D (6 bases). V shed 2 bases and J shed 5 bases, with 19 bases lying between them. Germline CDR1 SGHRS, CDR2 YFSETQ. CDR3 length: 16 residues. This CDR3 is CASSLTSGSPWETQYF. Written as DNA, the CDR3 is TGCGCCAGCAGCTTAACGAGCGGGTCACCCTGGGAGACCCAGTACTTC.

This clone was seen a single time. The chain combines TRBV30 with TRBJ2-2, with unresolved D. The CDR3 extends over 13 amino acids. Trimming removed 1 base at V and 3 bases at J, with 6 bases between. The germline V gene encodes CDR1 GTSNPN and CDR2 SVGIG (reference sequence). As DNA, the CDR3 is TGTGCCTGGAGTGACTCGTACACCGGGGAGCTGTTTTTT. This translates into CAWSDSYTGELFF.

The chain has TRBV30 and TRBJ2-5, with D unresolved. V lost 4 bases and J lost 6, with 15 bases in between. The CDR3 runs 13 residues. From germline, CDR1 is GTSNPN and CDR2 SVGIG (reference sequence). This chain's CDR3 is CAWNLGGEKTQYF. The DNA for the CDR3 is TGTGCCTGGAATCTAGGTGGAGAAAAGACCCAGTACTTC.

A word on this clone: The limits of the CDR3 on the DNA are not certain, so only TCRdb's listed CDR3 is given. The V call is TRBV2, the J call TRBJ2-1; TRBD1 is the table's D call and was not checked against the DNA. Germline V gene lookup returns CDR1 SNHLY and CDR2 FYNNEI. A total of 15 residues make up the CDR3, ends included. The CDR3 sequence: CASSSSTYSYNEQFF.

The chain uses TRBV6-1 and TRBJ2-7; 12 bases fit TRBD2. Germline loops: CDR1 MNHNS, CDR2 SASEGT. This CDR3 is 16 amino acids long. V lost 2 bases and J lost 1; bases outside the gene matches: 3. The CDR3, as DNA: TGTGCCAGCAGTGAAACCCTAGCGGGAGGGTCCTACGAGCAGTACTTC. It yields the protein CASSETLAGGSYEQYF.

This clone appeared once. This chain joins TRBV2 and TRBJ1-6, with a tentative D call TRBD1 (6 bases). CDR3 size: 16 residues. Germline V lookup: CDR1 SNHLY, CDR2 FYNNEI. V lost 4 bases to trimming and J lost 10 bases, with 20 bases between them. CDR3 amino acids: CASSGSAGTGQSPLHF. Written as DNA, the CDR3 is TGTGCCAGCAGTGGATCTGCGGGTACAGGGCAATCACCCCTCCACTTT.

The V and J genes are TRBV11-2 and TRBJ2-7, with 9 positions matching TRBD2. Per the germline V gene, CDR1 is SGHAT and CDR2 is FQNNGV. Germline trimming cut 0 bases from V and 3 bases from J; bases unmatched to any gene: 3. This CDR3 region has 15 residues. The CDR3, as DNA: TGTGCCAGCAGCTTAGACGGGACTAGCCTCTACGAGCAGTACTTC. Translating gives CASSLDGTSLYEQYF.

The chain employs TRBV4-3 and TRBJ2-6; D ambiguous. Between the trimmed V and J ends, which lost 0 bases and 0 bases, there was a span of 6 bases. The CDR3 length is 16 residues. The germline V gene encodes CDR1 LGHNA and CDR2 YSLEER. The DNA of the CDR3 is TGCGCCAGCAGCCAAGAAGTCGGCTCTGGGGCCAACGTCCTGACTTTC. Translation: CASSQEVGSGANVLTF.

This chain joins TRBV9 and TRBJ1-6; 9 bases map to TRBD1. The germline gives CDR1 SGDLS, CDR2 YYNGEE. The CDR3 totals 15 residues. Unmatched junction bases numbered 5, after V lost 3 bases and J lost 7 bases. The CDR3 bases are TGTGCCAGCAGCGCCTCCGGGACAGGGAATTCACCCCTCCACTTT. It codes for CASSASGTGNSPLHF.

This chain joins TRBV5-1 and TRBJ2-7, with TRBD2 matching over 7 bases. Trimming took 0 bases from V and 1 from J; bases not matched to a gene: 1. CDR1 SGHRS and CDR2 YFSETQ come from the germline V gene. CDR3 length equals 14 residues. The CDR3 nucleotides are TGCGCCAGCAGCTTGGACGGGGGGTCCTACGAGCAGTACTTC. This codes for CASSLDGGSYEQYF.

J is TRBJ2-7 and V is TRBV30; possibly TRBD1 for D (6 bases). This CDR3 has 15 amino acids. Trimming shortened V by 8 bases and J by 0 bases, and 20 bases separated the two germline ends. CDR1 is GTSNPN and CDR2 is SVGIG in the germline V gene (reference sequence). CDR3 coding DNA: TGTGCCACCCGAGGACAGCCGACGAGCTCCTACGAGCAGTACTTC. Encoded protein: CATRGQPTSSYEQYF.

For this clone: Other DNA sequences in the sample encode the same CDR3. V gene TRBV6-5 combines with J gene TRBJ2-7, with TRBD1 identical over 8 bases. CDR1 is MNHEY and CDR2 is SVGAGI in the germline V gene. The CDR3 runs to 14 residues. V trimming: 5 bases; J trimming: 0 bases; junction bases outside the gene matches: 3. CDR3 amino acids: CASSAGTGSYEQYF. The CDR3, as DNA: TGTGCCAGCAGTGCCGGGACAGGCTCCTACGAGCAGTACTTC.

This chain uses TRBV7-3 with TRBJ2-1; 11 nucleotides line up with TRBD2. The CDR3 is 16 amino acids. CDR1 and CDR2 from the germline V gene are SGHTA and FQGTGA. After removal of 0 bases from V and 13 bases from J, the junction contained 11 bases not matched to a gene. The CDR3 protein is CASSLTITKLAGDQFF. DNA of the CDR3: TGTGCCAGCAGCTTAACGATCACCAAACTAGCGGGGGACCAGTTCTTC.

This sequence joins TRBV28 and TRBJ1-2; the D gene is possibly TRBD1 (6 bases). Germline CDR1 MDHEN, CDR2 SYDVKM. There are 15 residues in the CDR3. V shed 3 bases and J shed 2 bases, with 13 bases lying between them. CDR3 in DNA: TGTGCCAGCAGTTTCGCAGGGGTAGCCAACTATGGCTACACCTTC. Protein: CASSFAGVANYGYTF.

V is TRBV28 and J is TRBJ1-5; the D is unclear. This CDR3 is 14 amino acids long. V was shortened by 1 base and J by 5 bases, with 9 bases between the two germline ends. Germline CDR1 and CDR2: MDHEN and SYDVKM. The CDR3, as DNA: TGTGCCAGCAGTTTATTAGGGAGGGATCAGCCCCAGCATTTT. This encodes CASSLLGRDQPQHF.

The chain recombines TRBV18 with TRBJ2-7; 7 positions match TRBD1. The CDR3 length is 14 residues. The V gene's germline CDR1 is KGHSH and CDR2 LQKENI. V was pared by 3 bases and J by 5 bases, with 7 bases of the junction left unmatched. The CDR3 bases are TGTGCCAGCTCACCTTACCAGGGGGTAGACGAGCAGTACTTC. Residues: CASSPYQGVDEQYF. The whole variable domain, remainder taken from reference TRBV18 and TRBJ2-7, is NAGVMQNPRHLVRRRGQEARLRCSPMKGHSHVYWYRQLPEEGLKFMVYLQKENIIDESGMPKERFSAEFPKEGPSILRIQQVVRGDSAAYFCASSPYQGVDEQYFGPGTRLTVT.

The CDR3 reads CASDPSGGDQPQHF. In DNA form, the CDR3 reads TGTGCCAGTGATCCGTCAGGGGGCGATCAGCCCCAGCATTTT. The chain couples TRBV19 to TRBJ1-5; 8 nucleotides align to TRBD1. The CDR3 has 14 residues. Germline V CDR1 and CDR2: LNHDA, SQIVND (reference sequence). Unmatched junction bases numbered 8, after V lost 8 bases and J lost 5 bases.

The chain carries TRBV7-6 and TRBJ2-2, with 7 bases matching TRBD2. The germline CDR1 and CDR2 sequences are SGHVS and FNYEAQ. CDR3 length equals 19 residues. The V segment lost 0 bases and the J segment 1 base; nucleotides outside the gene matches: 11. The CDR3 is CASSLAPSGGVKNTGELFF. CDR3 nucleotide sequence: TGTGCCAGCAGCTTAGCTCCCTCGGGGGGAGTAAAGAACACCGGGGAGCTGTTTTTT.